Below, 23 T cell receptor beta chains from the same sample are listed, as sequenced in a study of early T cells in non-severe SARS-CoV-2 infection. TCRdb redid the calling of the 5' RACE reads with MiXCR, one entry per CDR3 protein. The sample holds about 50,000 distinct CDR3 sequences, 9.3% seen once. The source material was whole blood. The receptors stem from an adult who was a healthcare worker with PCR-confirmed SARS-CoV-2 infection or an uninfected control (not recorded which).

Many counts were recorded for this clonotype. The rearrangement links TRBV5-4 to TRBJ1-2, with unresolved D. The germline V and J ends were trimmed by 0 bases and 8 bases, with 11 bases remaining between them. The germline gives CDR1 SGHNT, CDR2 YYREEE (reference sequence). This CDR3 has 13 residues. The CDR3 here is CASSLAGEGGYTF. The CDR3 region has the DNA TGTGCCAGCAGCTTGGCCGGCGAAGGGGGCTACACCTTC.

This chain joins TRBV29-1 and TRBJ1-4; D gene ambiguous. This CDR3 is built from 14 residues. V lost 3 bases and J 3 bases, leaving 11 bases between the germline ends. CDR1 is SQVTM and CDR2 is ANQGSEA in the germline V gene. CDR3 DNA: TGCAGCGTTGATGAAGGACTTGCTAATGAAAAACTGTTTTTT. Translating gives CSVDEGLANEKLFF.

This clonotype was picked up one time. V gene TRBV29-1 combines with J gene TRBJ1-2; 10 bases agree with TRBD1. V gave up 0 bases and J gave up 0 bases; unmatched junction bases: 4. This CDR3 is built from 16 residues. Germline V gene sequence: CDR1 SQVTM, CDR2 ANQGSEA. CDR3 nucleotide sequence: TGCAGCGTTGAAGAAGGGGGGACAGGGGCTAACTATGGCTACACCTTC. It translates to CSVEEGGTGANYGYTF. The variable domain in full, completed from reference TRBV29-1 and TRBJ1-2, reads SAVISQKPSRDICQRGTSLTIQCQVDSQVTMMFWYRQQPGQSLTLIATANQGSEATYESGFVIDKFPISRPNLTFSTLTVSNMSPEDSSIYLCSVEEGGTGANYGYTFGSGTRLTVV.

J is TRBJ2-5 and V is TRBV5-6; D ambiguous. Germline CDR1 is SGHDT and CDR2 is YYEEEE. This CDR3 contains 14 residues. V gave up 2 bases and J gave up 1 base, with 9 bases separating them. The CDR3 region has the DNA TGTGCCAGCAGCTTCGCAGGTGTCCAAGAGACCCAGTACTTC. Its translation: CASSFAGVQETQYF.

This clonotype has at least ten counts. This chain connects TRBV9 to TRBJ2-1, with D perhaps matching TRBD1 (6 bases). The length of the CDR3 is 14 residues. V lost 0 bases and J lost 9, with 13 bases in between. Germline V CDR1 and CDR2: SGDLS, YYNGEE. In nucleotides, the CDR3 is TGTGCCAGCAGCGTAGAGGGACAAGCATTTGAGCAGTTCTTC. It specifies CASSVEGQAFEQFF.

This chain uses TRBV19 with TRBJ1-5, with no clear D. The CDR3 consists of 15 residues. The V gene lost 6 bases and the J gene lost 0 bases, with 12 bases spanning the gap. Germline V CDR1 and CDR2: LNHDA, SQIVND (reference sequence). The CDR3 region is CASRRLGYSNQPQHF. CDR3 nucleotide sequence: TGTGCCAGTAGGAGGTTGGGGTATAGCAATCAGCCCCAGCATTTT.

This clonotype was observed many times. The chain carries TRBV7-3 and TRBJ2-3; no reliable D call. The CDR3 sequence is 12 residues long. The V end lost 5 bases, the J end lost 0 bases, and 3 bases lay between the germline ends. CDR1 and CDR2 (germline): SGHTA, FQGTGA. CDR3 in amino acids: CASSGSTDTQYF. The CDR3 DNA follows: TGTGCCAGCAGCGGGAGCACAGATACGCAGTATTTT.

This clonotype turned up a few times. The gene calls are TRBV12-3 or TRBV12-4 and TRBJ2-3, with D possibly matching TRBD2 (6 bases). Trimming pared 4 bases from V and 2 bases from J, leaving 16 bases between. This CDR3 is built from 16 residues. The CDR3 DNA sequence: TGTGCCAGCAGTTGGGGCTCTGCGGGGAACACAGATACGCAGTATTTT. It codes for CASSWGSAGNTDTQYF.

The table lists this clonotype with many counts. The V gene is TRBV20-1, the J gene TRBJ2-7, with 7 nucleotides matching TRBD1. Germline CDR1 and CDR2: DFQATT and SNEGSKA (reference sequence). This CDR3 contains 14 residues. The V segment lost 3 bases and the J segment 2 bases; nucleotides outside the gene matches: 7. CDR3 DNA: TGCAGTGCTAGGTATCCGGGACAGACCTACGAGCAGTACTTC. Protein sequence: CSARYPGQTYEQYF.

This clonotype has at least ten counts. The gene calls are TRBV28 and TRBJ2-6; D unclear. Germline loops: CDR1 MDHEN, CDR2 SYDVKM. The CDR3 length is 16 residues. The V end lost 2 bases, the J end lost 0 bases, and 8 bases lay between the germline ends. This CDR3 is CASSLLRHSGANVLTF. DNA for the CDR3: TGTGCCAGCAGTTTACTTAGGCACTCTGGGGCCAACGTCCTGACTTTC. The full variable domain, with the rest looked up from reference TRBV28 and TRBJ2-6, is DVKVTQSSRYLVKRTGEKVFLECVQDMDHENMFWYRQDPGLGLRLIYFSYDVKMKEKGDIPEGYSVSREKKERFSLILESASTNQTSMYLCASSLLRHSGANVLTFGAGSRLTVL.

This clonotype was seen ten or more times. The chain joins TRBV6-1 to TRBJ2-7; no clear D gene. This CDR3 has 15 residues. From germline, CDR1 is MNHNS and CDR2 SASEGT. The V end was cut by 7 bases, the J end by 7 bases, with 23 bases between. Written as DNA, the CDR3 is TGTGCCAGCACTCGGCGAGTCGGTACAGACTCGGAGCAGTACTTC. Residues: CASTRRVGTDSEQYF.

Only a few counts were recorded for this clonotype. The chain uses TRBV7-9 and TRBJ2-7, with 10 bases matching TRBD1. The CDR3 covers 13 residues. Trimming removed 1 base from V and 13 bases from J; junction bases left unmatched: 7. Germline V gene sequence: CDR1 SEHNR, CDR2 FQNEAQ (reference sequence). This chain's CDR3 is CASSLDHRDRGYF. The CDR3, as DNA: TGTGCCAGCAGCTTAGACCACCGGGACAGGGGTTACTTC.

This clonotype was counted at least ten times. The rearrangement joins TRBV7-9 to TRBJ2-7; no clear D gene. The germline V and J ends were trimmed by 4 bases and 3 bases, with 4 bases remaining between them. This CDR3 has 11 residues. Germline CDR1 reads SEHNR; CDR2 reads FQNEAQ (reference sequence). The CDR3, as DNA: TGTGCCAGCAGCTCATTCTACGAGCAGTACTTC. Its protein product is CASSSFYEQYF.

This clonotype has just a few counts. The CDR3 here is CASSFGGVRPEETQYF. Here the CDR3 DNA reads TGTGCCAGCAGTTTTGGAGGGGTAAGGCCCGAAGAGACCCAGTACTTC. This chain joins TRBV28 and TRBJ2-5, with D possibly TRBD2 on 6 matching bases. Looked up from germline, CDR1 is MDHEN and CDR2 is SYDVKM. Trimming shortened V by 3 bases and J by 3 bases, and 17 bases separated the two germline ends. This CDR3 region has 16 residues.

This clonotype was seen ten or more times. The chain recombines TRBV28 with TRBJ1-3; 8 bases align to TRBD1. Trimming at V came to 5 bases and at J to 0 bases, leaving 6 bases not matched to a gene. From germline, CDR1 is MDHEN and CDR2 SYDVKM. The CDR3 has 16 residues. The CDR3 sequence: CASSVLGQGSGNTIYF. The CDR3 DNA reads TGTGCCAGCAGTGTTCTTGGACAGGGCTCTGGAAACACCATATATTTT.

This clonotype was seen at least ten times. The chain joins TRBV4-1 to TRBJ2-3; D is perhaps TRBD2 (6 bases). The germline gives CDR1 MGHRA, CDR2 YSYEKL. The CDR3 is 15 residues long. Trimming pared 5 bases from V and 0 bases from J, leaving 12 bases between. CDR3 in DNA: TGCGCCAGCAGCTGGAGCGGGTCTAGCACAGATACGCAGTATTTT. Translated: CASSWSGSSTDTQYF.

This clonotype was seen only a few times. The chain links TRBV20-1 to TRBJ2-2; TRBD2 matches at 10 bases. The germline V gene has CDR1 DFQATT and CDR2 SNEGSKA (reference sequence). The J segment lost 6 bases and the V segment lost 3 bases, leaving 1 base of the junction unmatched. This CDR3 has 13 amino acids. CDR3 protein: CSASGTSAGELFF. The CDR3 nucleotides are TGCAGTGCTAGTGGGACTAGCGCCGGGGAGCTGTTTTTT.

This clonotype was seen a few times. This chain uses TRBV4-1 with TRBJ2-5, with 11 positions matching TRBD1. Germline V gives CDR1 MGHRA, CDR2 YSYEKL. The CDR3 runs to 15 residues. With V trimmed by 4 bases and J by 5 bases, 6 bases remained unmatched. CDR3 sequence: CASSRWDRGWETQYF. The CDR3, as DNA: TGCGCCAGCAGCCGATGGGACAGGGGGTGGGAGACCCAGTACTTC.

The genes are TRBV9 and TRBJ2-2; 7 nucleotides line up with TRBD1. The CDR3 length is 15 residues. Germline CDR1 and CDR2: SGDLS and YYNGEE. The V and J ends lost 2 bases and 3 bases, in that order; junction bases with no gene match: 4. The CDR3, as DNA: TGTGCCAGCAGCGTTACAGGGGAATACACCGGGGAGCTGTTTTTT. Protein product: CASSVTGEYTGELFF. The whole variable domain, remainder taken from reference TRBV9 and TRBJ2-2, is DSGVTQTPKHLITATGQRVTLRCSPRSGDLSVYWYQQSLDQGLQFLIQYYNGEERAKGNILERFSAQQFPDLHSELNLSSLELGDSALYFCASSVTGEYTGELFFGEGSRLTVL.

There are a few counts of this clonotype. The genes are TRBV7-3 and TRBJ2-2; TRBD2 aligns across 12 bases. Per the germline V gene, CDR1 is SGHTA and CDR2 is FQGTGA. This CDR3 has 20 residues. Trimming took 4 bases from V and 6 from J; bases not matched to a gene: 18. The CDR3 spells CASSSVPQGTSGLLSGELFF. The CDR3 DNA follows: TGTGCCAGCAGCTCAGTACCGCAGGGGACTAGCGGGCTTCTGTCCGGGGAGCTGTTTTTT.

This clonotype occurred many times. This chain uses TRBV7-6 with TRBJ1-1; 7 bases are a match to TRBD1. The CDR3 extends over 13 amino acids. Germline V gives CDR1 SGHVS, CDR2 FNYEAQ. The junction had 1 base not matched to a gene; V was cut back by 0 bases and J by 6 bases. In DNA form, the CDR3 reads TGTGCCAGCAGCTTAGCGGGGACAGCTGAAGCTTTCTTT. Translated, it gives CASSLAGTAEAFF.

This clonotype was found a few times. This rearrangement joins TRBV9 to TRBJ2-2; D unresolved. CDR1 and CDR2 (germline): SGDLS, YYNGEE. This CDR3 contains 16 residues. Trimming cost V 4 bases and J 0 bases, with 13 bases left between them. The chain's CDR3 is CASSRAMGANTGELFF. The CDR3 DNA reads TGTGCCAGCAGCAGGGCGATGGGTGCGAACACCGGGGAGCTGTTTTTT.

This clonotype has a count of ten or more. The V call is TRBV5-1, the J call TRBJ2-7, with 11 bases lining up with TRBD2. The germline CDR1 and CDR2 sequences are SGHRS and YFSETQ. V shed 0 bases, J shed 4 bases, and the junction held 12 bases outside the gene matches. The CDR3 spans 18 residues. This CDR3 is CASSLVGRLAGSVYEQYF. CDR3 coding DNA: TGCGCCAGCAGCTTGGTCGGCCGACTAGCGGGAAGTGTATACGAGCAGTACTTC. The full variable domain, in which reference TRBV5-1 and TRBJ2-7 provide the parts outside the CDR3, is KAGVTQTPRYLIKTRGQQVTLSCSPISGHRSVSWYQQTPGQGLQFLFEYFSETQRNKGNFPGRFSGRQFSNSRSEMNVSTLELGDSALYLCASSLVGRLAGSVYEQYFGPGTRLTVT.